This is a list of T cell receptor beta chains from one sample in a study of T cells in Graves' hyperthyroidism and ophthalmopathy. TCRdb redid the calling of the multiplex PCR reads with MiXCR, one entry per CDR3 protein. The repertoire holds approximately 560,000 distinct CDR3 sequences, with 15% to 19% as singletons. The source material was blood. Every receptor here comes from a woman younger than 45 with Graves' hyperthyroidism. Both conserved end residues are part of each CDR3. D genes are given only for firm matches. Clone size is given for some rows only: seen once, a few or many times, or a class if the clone is expanded.

J | V | length | size | D | CDR3 | DNA
TRBJ1-5 | TRBV24-1 | 15 | - | - | CATSDARISNQPQHF | TGTGCCACCAGTGACGCGAGGATTAGCAATCAGCCCCAGCATTTT
TRBJ1-2 | TRBV20-1 | 15 | - | - | CSARDPARVGYGYTF | TGCAGTGCTAGAGATCCGGCGAGGGTAGGCTATGGCTACACCTTC
TRBJ2-1 | TRBV10-3 | 13 | few | TRBD2 | CAISGLESNEQFF | TGTGCCATCAGCGGACTAGAGTCCAATGAGCAGTTCTTC
TRBJ2-1 | TRBV30 | 14 | many | TRBD2 | CAWSGTSGRNEQFF | TGTGCCTGGAGCGGGACTAGCGGGAGGAATGAGCAGTTCTTC
TRBJ2-7 | TRBV20-1 | 12 | many | - | CSARFPGREQYF | TGCAGTGCTAGATTCCCAGGGAGGGAGCAGTACTTC
TRBJ2-5 | TRBV6-1 | 14 | - | - | CATWALGLAETQYF | TGTGCCACTTGGGCTCTAGGGTTGGCGGAGACCCAGTACTTC
TRBJ1-5 | TRBV12-3/TRBV12-4 | 15 | many | - | CASSLGTGLNQPQHF | TGTGCCAGCAGTTTAGGGACGGGCCTCAATCAGCCCCAGCATTTT
TRBJ2-1 | TRBV11-2 | 17 | many | TRBD1 | CASSLMPTGGKYNEQFF | TGTGCCAGCAGCTTAATGCCAACAGGGGGGAAATACAATGAGCAGTTCTTC
TRBJ1-2 | TRBV27 | 15 | many | TRBD1 | CASSLNRGTGYGYTF | TGTGCCAGCAGTTTAAACAGGGGGACCGGGTATGGCTACACCTTC
TRBJ2-4 | TRBV6-2/TRBV6-3 | 15 | - | - | CASTGSSSNKNIQYF | TGTGCCAGCACGGGGTCTAGCAGCAACAAAAACATTCAGTACTTC
TRBJ1-1 | TRBV24-1 | 12 | - | - | CATRDSYTEAFF | TGTGCCACCAGAGACAGTTACACTGAAGCTTTCTTT
TRBJ2-1 | TRBV9 | 15 | - | TRBD2 | CASSVLAGGLGEQFF | TGTGCCAGCAGCGTCCTAGCGGGAGGTTTGGGGGAGCAGTTCTTC
TRBJ2-7 | TRBV2 | 13 | many | TRBD1 | CASRTGQSYEQYF | TGTGCCAGCCGGACAGGGCAATCCTACGAGCAGTACTTC
TRBJ1-1 | TRBV4-1 | 17 | - | - | CASSQERVRSVNTEAFF | TGCGCCAGCAGCCAAGAAAGGGTACGTTCGGTGAACACTGAAGCTTTCTTT
TRBJ2-7 | TRBV12-3/TRBV12-4 | 15 | many | TRBD1 | CASRWTGGTSYEQYF | TGTGCCAGCAGATGGACAGGGGGCACCTCCTACGAGCAGTACTTC
TRBJ1-6 | TRBV30 | 15 | many | - | CAWSIRGSYNSPLHF | TGTGCCTGGAGTATCCGGGGCTCCTATAATTCACCCCTCCACTTT
TRBJ2-7 | TRBV7-9 | 14 | many | - | CASSPGENPYEQYF | TGTGCCAGCAGCCCAGGGGAGAACCCCTACGAGCAGTACTTC
TRBJ2-7 | TRBV5-6 | 15 | - | - | CASSVGPGSTYEQYF | TGTGCCAGCAGCGTGGGTCCGGGTTCGACCTACGAGCAGTACTTC
TRBJ1-3 | TRBV5-1 | 16 | - | TRBD1 | CASSLGTGFSGNTIYF | TGCGCCAGCAGCTTGGGGACAGGCTTCTCTGGAAACACCATATATTTT
TRBJ2-7 | TRBV12-3/TRBV12-4 | 13 | many | - | CASRPDPSYEQYF | TGTGCCAGCAGGCCGGACCCATCCTACGAGCAGTACTTC
TRBJ2-1 | TRBV7-2 | 13 | many | - | CASSLGPNNEQFF | TGTGCCAGCAGCCTTGGGCCGAACAATGAGCAGTTCTTC
TRBJ2-1 | TRBV6-1 | 19 | - | TRBD2 | CASSEVRTSGRAAYNEQFF | TGTGCCAGCAGTGAAGTACGGACTAGCGGGAGGGCCGCCTACAATGAGCAGTTCTTC
TRBJ2-7 | TRBV6-2/TRBV6-3 | 13 | many | - | CASSSTGSYEQYF | TGTGCCAGCAGTTCGACAGGATCCTACGAGCAGTACTTC
TRBJ1-5 | TRBV19 | 15 | - | - | CASTLARTDPQPQHF | TGTGCCAGTACCCTGGCCAGGACAGATCCCCAGCCCCAGCATTTT
TRBJ1-2 | TRBV19 | 15 | - | - | CASSMIQPANYGYTF | TGTGCCAGTAGTATGATACAGCCAGCTAACTATGGCTACACCTTC
TRBJ1-2 | TRBV10-3 | 13 | many | TRBD1 | CATQTGGNYGYTF | TGTGCCACCCAGACAGGGGGCAACTATGGCTACACCTTC
TRBJ2-7 | TRBV10-3 | 12 | few | TRBD1 | CAIRTTGDEQYF | TGTGCCATCAGAACCACAGGGGACGAGCAGTACTTC
TRBJ2-3 | TRBV30 | 11 | many | - | CARSAADTQYF | TGTGCCCGGAGTGCCGCAGATACGCAGTATTTT
TRBJ2-1 | TRBV10-1 | 12 | few | - | CASSEYNNEQFF | TGCGCCAGCAGTGAGTATAACAATGAGCAGTTCTTC
TRBJ2-7 | TRBV11-2 | 16 | many | TRBD2 | CASSLGRGLANYEQYF | TGTGCCAGCAGCTTAGGTCGGGGACTAGCGAACTACGAGCAGTACTTC
TRBJ2-1 | TRBV24-1 | 16 | many | TRBD1 | CATSGDRGPFHNEQFF | TGTGCCACCAGTGGGGACAGGGGGCCTTTCCACAATGAGCAGTTCTTC
TRBJ2-5 | TRBV6-1 | 14 | few | TRBD1 | CASRQTGGQETQYF | TGTGCCAGCAGACAAACAGGGGGGCAAGAGACCCAGTACTTC
TRBJ1-1 | TRBV10-3 | 15 | many | - | CASTRGYSANTEAFF | TGTGCCTCCACACGGGGATACAGCGCCAACACTGAAGCTTTCTTT
TRBJ2-1 | TRBV7-9 | 16 | few | TRBD2 | CASSFEGREYSNEQFF | TGTGCCAGCAGCTTTGAAGGGCGGGAGTATAGCAATGAGCAGTTCTTC
TRBJ2-3 | TRBV7-2 | 18 | many | TRBD2 | CASSLVTSSGYSADTQYF | TGTGCCAGCAGCTTAGTCACGTCTAGCGGGTATAGCGCAGATACGCAGTATTTT
TRBJ2-1 | TRBV7-9 | 19 | - | - | CASKPDTGTFFSSYNEQFF | TGTGCCAGCAAACCCGATACCGGGACTTTCTTCAGCTCCTACAATGAGCAGTTCTTC
TRBJ2-3 | TRBV7-6 | 14 | many | TRBD2 | CASSLAGAGDTQYF | TGTGCCAGCAGCTTGGCGGGAGCCGGAGATACGCAGTATTTT
TRBJ2-7 | TRBV30 | 13 | - | TRBD2 | CAWSSGNSYEQYF | TGTGCCTGGAGTAGCGGGAACTCCTACGAGCAGTACTTC
TRBJ1-1 | TRBV11-3 | 14 | many | - | CASSFGSKSAEAFF | TGTGCCAGCAGCTTTGGTTCCAAGTCGGCTGAAGCTTTCTTT
TRBJ1-1 | TRBV5-1 | 14 | - | - | CASSPGPDNTEAFF | TGCGCCAGCAGCCCGGGTCCAGACAACACTGAAGCTTTCTTT
TRBJ2-3 | TRBV7-8 | 16 | many | - | CASGLVIGGETDTQYF | TGTGCCAGCGGCTTGGTCATCGGCGGGGAAACAGATACGCAGTATTTT
TRBJ1-2 | TRBV6-1 | 15 | many | TRBD1 | CASTYGQGTNYGYTF | TGTGCCAGCACCTATGGACAGGGGACTAACTATGGCTACACCTTC
TRBJ2-7 | TRBV30 | 13 | few | TRBD1 | CAWTPGQGDEQYF | TGTGCCTGGACTCCTGGACAGGGGGACGAGCAGTACTTC
TRBJ2-1 | TRBV7-9 | 15 | - | - | CASSPPPGTLNEQFF | TGTGCCAGCAGCCCCCCCCCGGGGACACTTAATGAGCAGTTCTTC
TRBJ2-3 | TRBV20-1 | 13 | few | - | CSASFQHTDTQYF | TGCAGTGCTAGTTTCCAGCACACAGATACGCAGTATTTT